A single sample gave rise to the 24 T cell receptor beta chains below, sequenced in a study of post-analysis software for immune sequencing data. The study, taken as a whole, reports: Elevated frequency relative to controls characterized four to six TRBV segments in patients, TRBV5-6, TRBV5-1 and TRBV20-1 among them.

Presence of unique molecular identifiers characterized the TCR beta cDNA libraries. MiXCR was run by TCRdb on the PCR reads, yielding one entry per CDR3 protein. The table lists fewer than 700,000 distinct CDR3 sequences, 44% of them singletons, with 1.5% to 2% in the top ten. These TCRs are of unknown antigen specificity. Material: blood. These receptors were collected from a girl between 5 and 17 years old with multiple sclerosis.

This clonotype was found a few times. The J gene is TRBJ2-7, the V gene TRBV29-1, with 8 nucleotides matching TRBD2. Per germline, CDR1 SQVTM and CDR2 ANQGSEA. CDR3 size: 15 residues. The junction had 14 bases not matched to a gene; V was cut back by 3 bases and J by 7 bases. This CDR3 is CSVDTPGGAYNEQYF. The CDR3 DNA reads TGCAGCGTTGACACACCCGGGGGGGCCTACAATGAGCAGTACTTC.

CDR3 bases: TGTGCCACCAGTGAACCGACTCTAGCGGGAGGCATCAATGAGCAGTTCTTC. Translating gives CATSEPTLAGGINEQFF. V usage is TRBV24-1 and J usage is TRBJ2-1, with TRBD2 identical over 11 bases. V shed 4 bases and J 6 bases; nucleotides not matched to a gene: 10. The CDR3 spans 17 residues. CDR1 and CDR2 (germline): KGHDR, SFDVKD.

In this sample, this clonotype turned up a few times. The rearrangement uses TRBV29-1 and TRBJ1-2, with D tentatively TRBD1 (6 bases). Trimming removed 4 bases at V and 3 bases at J, with 12 bases between. The CDR3 length is 13 residues. CDR1 SQVTM and CDR2 ANQGSEA come from the germline V gene. The CDR3 DNA is TGCAGCGTTGGACCGGACAGCCACTATGGCTACACCTTC. This encodes CSVGPDSHYGYTF.

In this sample, this clonotype turned up a few times. The chain links TRBV9 to TRBJ2-1; 7 bases fit TRBD2. Per germline, CDR1 SGDLS and CDR2 YYNGEE. The ends lost 0 bases at V and 0 bases at J; junction bases unmatched: 9. There are 18 residues in the CDR3. The CDR3 DNA reads TGTGCCAGCAGCGTAGCCCCATCGGGGGGAGGCTCCTACAATGAGCAGTTCTTC. Translation: CASSVAPSGGGSYNEQFF. The complete variable domain, with remaining parts taken from reference TRBV9 and TRBJ2-1, reads DSGVTQTPKHLITATGQRVTLRCSPRSGDLSVYWYQQSLDQGLQFLIQYYNGEERAKGNILERFSAQQFPDLHSELNLSSLELGDSALYFCASSVAPSGGGSYNEQFFGPGTRLTVL.

The V gene is TRBV6-6, the J gene TRBJ1-2, with D hard to call. V gave up 7 bases and J gave up 0 bases, with 18 bases separating them. CDR1 is MNHNY, CDR2 SVGAGI, per germline (reference sequence). The CDR3 totals 16 residues. The CDR3 sequence is CASTPFGGRSNYGYTF. As DNA, the CDR3 is TGTGCCAGCACACCGTTTGGAGGGCGGTCTAACTATGGCTACACCTTC.

The J gene is TRBJ1-2, the V gene TRBV5-1; unclear D gene. V was pared by 0 bases and J by 8 bases, with 20 bases between. The CDR3 length is 16 residues. From germline, CDR1 is SGHRS and CDR2 YFSETQ. CDR3 in amino acids: CASSLAEGSQVGGYTF. As DNA, the CDR3 is TGCGCCAGCAGCTTGGCCGAAGGTTCCCAGGTCGGAGGCTACACCTTC.

The chain recombines TRBV6-1 with TRBJ1-2, with a possible D match to TRBD1 (5 bases). Germline V CDR1 and CDR2: MNHNS, SASEGT. Trimming stripped 1 base from V and 8 bases from J, with 11 bases between. This CDR3 region has 13 residues. The CDR3: CASSEGQGFGYTF. The CDR3 DNA is TGTGCCAGCAGTGAAGGCCAGGGCTTCGGCTACACCTTC.

This chain connects TRBV6-5 to TRBJ2-7, with 9 nucleotides matching TRBD1. This CDR3 has 16 amino acids. The ends lost 3 bases at V and 4 bases at J; junction bases unmatched: 10. The germline gives CDR1 MNHEY, CDR2 SVGAGI. The CDR3 nucleotides are TGTGCCAGCAGTTATTCTCCGGGGGGACAGGGATACGAGCAGTACTTC. Protein sequence: CASSYSPGGQGYEQYF.

V usage is TRBV7-2 and J usage is TRBJ2-3, with a possible D match to TRBD2 (6 bases). This CDR3 has 15 amino acids. Trimming took off 1 base at V and 2 bases at J, with 10 bases between the two ends. The germline V gene encodes CDR1 SGHTA and CDR2 FQGNSA. The CDR3 here is CASSLEVAATDTQYF. The CDR3 nucleotides read TGTGCCAGCAGCTTAGAGGTAGCGGCCACAGATACGCAGTATTTT.

The V and J genes are TRBV5-5 and TRBJ1-5; D remains unclear. The CDR3 extends over 14 amino acids. The V gene's germline CDR1 is SGHKS and CDR2 YYEKEE (reference sequence). V shed 0 bases and J shed 5 bases, with 9 bases lying between them. This CDR3 reads CASSLAGMDQPQHF. As DNA, the CDR3 is TGTGCCAGCAGCTTGGCGGGGATGGATCAGCCCCAGCATTTT.

The chain uses TRBV29-1 and TRBJ1-1; possibly TRBD1 for D (5 bases). Germline V gives CDR1 SQVTM, CDR2 ANQGSEA. The CDR3 is 12 amino acids. The V and J ends lost 3 bases and 11 bases respectively, with 16 bases between them. CDR3 region: CSVDTGGRSAFF. The CDR3 nucleotides are TGCAGCGTTGATACTGGGGGGAGGAGTGCTTTCTTT. The whole variable domain, filled in from reference TRBV29-1 and TRBJ1-1, reads SAVISQKPSRDICQRGTSLTIQCQVDSQVTMMFWYRQQPGQSLTLIATANQGSEATYESGFVIDKFPISRPNLTFSTLTVSNMSPEDSSIYLCSVDTGGRSAFFGQGTRLTVV.

The rearrangement joins TRBV30 to TRBJ2-1, with 7 bases matching TRBD1. The CDR3 length is 15 residues. V lost 4 bases and J lost 1; bases outside the gene matches: 7. Looked up from germline, CDR1 is GTSNPN and CDR2 is SVGIG (reference sequence). The chain's CDR3 is CAWTTTGTSYNEQFF. Written as DNA, the CDR3 is TGTGCCTGGACCACGACAGGGACGTCCTACAATGAGCAGTTCTTC. The full variable domain, in which reference TRBV30 and TRBJ2-1 provide the parts outside the CDR3, is SQTIHQWPATLVQPVGSPLSLECTVEGTSNPNLYWYRQAAGRGLQLLFYSVGIGQISSEVPQNLSASRPQDRQFILSSKKLLLSDSGFYLCAWTTTGTSYNEQFFGPGTRLTVL.

The chain recombines TRBV3-1 with TRBJ2-7; 7 nucleotides match TRBD2. The CDR3 is 14 residues long. Trimming cost V 1 base and J 4 bases; bases outside gene matches: 4. Germline-derived CDR1 and CDR2 are LGHDT and YNNKEL (reference sequence). As DNA, the CDR3 is TGTGCCAGCAGCCAAGCGGGAGGAACATACGAGCAGTACTTC. It is translated as CASSQAGGTYEQYF.

The J gene is TRBJ2-6, the V gene TRBV6-1; 9 positions agree with TRBD1. CDR3 size: 20 residues. V trimming: 5 bases; J trimming: 2 bases; junction bases outside the gene matches: 16. In germline, CDR1 is MNHNS, CDR2 SASEGT. DNA for the CDR3: TGTGCCAGCAGTACCACCGGGACAGGGATCCTGGGGGCTGGGGCCAACGTCCTGACTTTC. It yields the protein CASSTTGTGILGAGANVLTF.

The chain uses TRBV12-3 or TRBV12-4 and TRBJ2-3; 8 nucleotides match TRBD2. The CDR3 sequence is 15 residues long. J was trimmed by 5 bases and V by 5 bases; bases with no gene match: 9. CDR3 sequence reads: CASSLSGEEGDTQYF. CDR3 DNA: TGTGCCAGCAGTCTTAGCGGGGAGGAGGGAGATACGCAGTATTTT.

The chain combines TRBV7-8 with TRBJ2-7; D not certain. This CDR3 has 11 residues. Germline V gene data show CDR1 as SGHVS and CDR2 as FQNEAQ. Between the trimmed V and J ends, which lost 6 bases and 1 base, there was a span of 4 bases. CDR3 in amino acids: CASRESYEQYF. The CDR3 nucleotides read TGTGCCAGCAGGGAATCCTACGAGCAGTACTTC.

To note about this clonotype: Germline is not matched at one junction end, which may reflect a read error. This rearrangement joins TRBV5-1 to TRBJ2-3; 9 bases agree with TRBD2. CDR3 size: 16 residues. Germline-derived CDR1 and CDR2 are SGHRS and YFSETQ. The CDR3 region has the DNA TGCGCCAGCAGCTTCAATAGCGGGAGTAGTACAGGTACGCAGTATTTT. This translates into CASSFNSGSSTGTQYF.

Comment on this clonotype: Mismatch with germline at one junction end may stem from a read error. The chain joins TRBV5-1 to TRBJ2-7; 8 bases fit TRBD2. CDR3 length equals 14 residues. The germline V gene has CDR1 SGHRS and CDR2 YFSETQ. The CDR3 sequence: CVSSLQVTSEEQYF. In nucleotides, the CDR3 is TGCGTCAGCAGCTTGCAAGTGACTAGCGAGGAGCAGTACTTC.

In its sample, this clonotype was seen a few times. The CDR3 reads CASSLNSDTQYF. The CDR3, as DNA: TGTGCCAGCAGTTTAAATTCAGATACGCAGTATTTT. The chain carries TRBV12-3 or TRBV12-4 and TRBJ2-3; D remains unclear. V lost 2 bases and J lost 4, with 4 bases in between. CDR3 size: 12 residues.

This clonotype was detected a few times. The chain is built from TRBV10-3 and TRBJ2-7; no definite D call. The germline V gene encodes CDR1 ENHRY and CDR2 SYGVKD. V lost 3 bases and J lost 3, with 9 bases in between. This CDR3 comprises 13 residues. CDR3: CAISEPAIYEQYF. Here the CDR3 DNA reads TGTGCCATCAGTGAACCGGCCATCTACGAGCAGTACTTC.

The chain links TRBV5-1 to TRBJ2-5, with D maybe TRBD2 (5 bases). The J call may be mistaken, given a closer DNA end match to TRBJ2-7. CDR3 length: 14 amino acids. CDR1 and CDR2 from the germline V gene are SGHRS and YFSETQ. The CDR3 reads CASSLAGSLREQYF. As DNA, the CDR3 is TGCGCCAGCAGCTTGGCGGGGTCCCTACGCGAGCAGTACTTC.

In its sample, this clonotype was seen a few times. The genes are TRBV7-2 and TRBJ2-3; D unresolved. With 5 bases removed from V and 4 bases from J, the gap between germline ends came to 13 bases. Germline V gene sequence: CDR1 SGHTA, CDR2 FQGNSA. The CDR3 is 14 amino acids. This CDR3 reads CASSLTAYADTQYF. The DNA for the CDR3 is TGTGCCAGCAGCCTAACCGCGTATGCAGATACGCAGTATTTT.

In its sample, this clonotype was seen a few times. The rearrangement uses TRBV20-1 and TRBJ2-5, with a possible D match to TRBD2 (5 bases). In germline, CDR1 is DFQATT, CDR2 SNEGSKA (reference sequence). V was cut by 6 bases and J by 4 bases, with 9 bases left in between. The CDR3 contains 11 residues. CDR3: CSAPSIETQYF. The CDR3 nucleotides read TGCAGTGCCCCTAGCATAGAGACCCAGTACTTC.

This clonotype was found a few times. The chain joins TRBV5-1 to TRBJ2-7; no reliable D call. The germline CDR1 and CDR2 sequences are SGHRS and YFSETQ. The CDR3 runs to 13 residues. V was trimmed by 0 bases and J by 2 bases, leaving 6 bases between them. CDR3 nucleotide sequence: TGCGCCAGCAGCTTGGTCTCCACCTACGAGCAGTACTTC. It translates to CASSLVSTYEQYF.